This T cell receptor (beta chain) was sequenced for a study of T cell responses to AZD1222 COVID-19 vaccine. Regarding this clone: Its specificity is not known.

Whole-study findings and limits: Close to half of spike-specific TCRs reportedly recognize unmutated variant regions. Among those given AZD1222, only six were seropositive at baseline.

The table came from immunoSEQ multiplex PCR; TCRdb's copy has only in-frame clones and leaves some out. In the table there are 30,000 to 35,000 clones, approximately 80% of which are singletons. The sequences come from peripheral blood, collected 28 days after the second AZD1222 dose. The TCR comes from an adult who received the AZD1222 COVID-19 vaccine.

CDR3 sequence (DNA): TGCGCCAGCAGCTCCCATACAGGGTTTCCGCAGGGAGATGGCTACACCTTC. This encodes CASSSHTGFPQGDGYTF. The chain employs TRBV5-1 and TRBJ1-2; possibly TRBD1 for D (6 bases). Germline V gives CDR1 SGHRS, CDR2 YFSETQ. Trimming removed 3 bases at V and 6 bases at J, with 24 bases between. This CDR3 comprises 17 residues.